These 18 T cell receptor beta chains originate from one sample sequenced in a study of blood T cell repertoires in COVID-19. Data came from immunoSEQ multiplex PCR; TCRdb stores just in-frame clones and leaves some out. The sample lists 140,000 to 150,000 clones; approximately 87% were seen once. The specimen was PBMCs or T cells enriched from blood (not recorded which). The receptors shown here come from a man aged 60-69 years who had recovered from COVID-19.

The chain links TRBV4-1 to TRBJ2-7; TRBD2 might be the D (5 bases). This CDR3 has 13 residues. The V and J ends lost 1 base and 6 bases respectively, with 10 bases between them. Germline V CDR1 and CDR2: MGHRA, YSYEKL. The CDR3 coding sequence is TGCGCCAGCAGCCAAGTTGGCGGGTTCGAGCAGTACTTC. Its translation is CASSQVGGFEQYF.

This chain connects TRBV5-1 to TRBJ2-5; D may be TRBD2 (6 bases). V shed 3 bases and J shed 4 bases, with 10 bases lying between them. CDR1 and CDR2 (germline): SGHRS, YFSETQ. This CDR3 is built from 13 residues. CDR3 sequence (DNA): TGCGCCAGCAGCTCCATGGGGGGAGAGACCCAGTACTTC. It is translated as CASSSMGGETQYF.

The chain links TRBV6-5 to TRBJ1-1; 7 bases fit TRBD1. The CDR3 is 14 residues long. Germline V gives CDR1 MNHEY, CDR2 SVGAGI. The ends lost 4 bases at V and 7 bases at J; junction bases unmatched: 9. CDR3 sequence (DNA): TGTGCCAGCAGTTTGGATGGACAGGCGATTGAAGCTTTCTTT. This translates into CASSLDGQAIEAFF.

This chain links TRBV5-8 with TRBJ2-3, with 8 bases aligning to TRBD2. The trim removed 7 bases at V and 7 bases at J, leaving 17 bases unmatched. CDR1 is SGHTS, CDR2 YDEGEE, per germline. There are 16 residues in the CDR3. In nucleotides, the CDR3 is TGTGCCAGCGCACGACCCCGGGAGGGCTCTAGGTATACGCAGTATTTT. Protein product: CASARPREGSRYTQYF.

The chain couples TRBV3-1 (or the pseudogene TRBV3-2) to TRBJ1-3; D remains ambiguous. From germline, CDR1 is LGHDT and CDR2 YNNKEL (reference sequence). The V gene lost 4 bases and the J gene lost 2 bases, with 18 bases spanning the gap. This CDR3 has 17 residues. The chain's CDR3 is CASSRVTGEGTGNTIYF. The CDR3 DNA follows: TGTGCCAGCAGCCGAGTGACCGGGGAGGGCACTGGAAACACCATATATTTT.

This clone was found once. The rearrangement links TRBV29-1 to TRBJ1-4; 7 nucleotides agree with TRBD1. The CDR3 spans 13 residues. The V segment lost 6 bases and the J segment 7 bases; nucleotides outside the gene matches: 8. Germline CDR1 SQVTM, CDR2 ANQGSEA. CDR3 nucleotide sequence: TGCAGCGTCTCAGTGGACAGGCTTGAAAAACTGTTTTTT. Protein sequence: CSVSVDRLEKLFF.

This clone was detected once. The V call is TRBV6-5, the J call TRBJ1-1; no definite D call. The CDR3 contains 13 residues. The V end was cut by 0 bases, the J end by 6 bases, with 8 bases between. CDR1 is MNHEY, CDR2 SVGAGI, per germline. The CDR3 DNA reads as TGTGCCAGCAGTTACTCGGGAGTCTCTGAAGCTTTCTTT. Residues: CASSYSGVSEAFF.

The count of this clone is one. The chain is built from TRBV29-1 and TRBJ1-3; D possibly corresponds to TRBD1 (6 bases). Germline loops: CDR1 SQVTM, CDR2 ANQGSEA. V lost 6 bases and J lost 4, with 19 bases in between. The CDR3 spans 15 residues. This chain's CDR3 is CSVPVRQGKGNTIYF. CDR3 DNA sequence: TGCAGCGTCCCGGTGCGCCAGGGGAAGGGAAACACCATATATTTT.

The rearrangement joins TRBV10-3 to TRBJ2-7; possible D gene TRBD1, 5 bases. Trimming stripped 0 bases from V and 6 bases from J, with 9 bases between. CDR3 length: 13 amino acids. The germline CDR1 and CDR2 sequences are ENHRY and SYGVKD. CDR3 sequence reads: CAISESRGGEQYF. The CDR3 nucleotides read TGTGCCATCAGTGAGTCTAGGGGTGGCGAGCAGTACTTC.

The chain uses TRBV7-2 and TRBJ2-5; no reliable D call. The length of the CDR3 is 13 residues. The V gene's germline CDR1 is SGHTA and CDR2 FQGNSA. Between the trimmed V and J ends, which lost 4 bases and 5 bases, there was a span of 11 bases. In nucleotides, the CDR3 is TGTGCCAGCAGCTCAGCTATCGGGGAGACCCAGTACTTC. Translating it yields CASSSAIGETQYF.

The chain is built from TRBV13 and TRBJ2-1; 11 bases match TRBD2. Germline loops: CDR1 PRHDT, CDR2 FYEKMQ (reference sequence). V gave up 3 bases and J gave up 7 bases; unmatched junction bases: 2. CDR3 length equals 14 residues. The CDR3 is CASSFSGGANEQFF. The CDR3 bases are TGTGCCAGCAGCTTTAGCGGGGGGGCAAATGAGCAGTTCTTC.

V and J are TRBV5-1 and TRBJ1-1; D is undetermined. The CDR3 length is 13 residues. Between the trimmed V and J ends, which lost 2 bases and 1 base, there was a span of 6 bases. CDR1 and CDR2 (germline): SGHRS, YFSETQ. In nucleotides, the CDR3 is TGCGCCAGCAGCTTTACCAGGAACACTGAAGCTTTCTTT. Encoded protein: CASSFTRNTEAFF.

The chain is built from TRBV7-8 and TRBJ2-5; 7 positions agree with TRBD1. The germline V gene has CDR1 SGHVS and CDR2 FQNEAQ. CDR3 size: 13 residues. V lost 1 base, J lost 5 bases, and 1 base stayed unmatched. The CDR3 reads CASSLVRGETQYF. The DNA for the CDR3 is TGTGCCAGCAGCTTAGTCAGGGGGGAGACCCAGTACTTC.

The J gene is TRBJ1-5, the V gene TRBV9; 8 nucleotides line up with TRBD1. The length of the CDR3 is 14 residues. The ends lost 4 bases at V and 7 bases at J; junction bases unmatched: 7. Germline V CDR1 and CDR2: SGDLS, YYNGEE. The CDR3 nucleotides read TGTGCCAGCAGCTCCGGACAGGGTGGACAGCCCCAGCATTTT. It translates to CASSSGQGGQPQHF. Filled out from reference TRBV9 and TRBJ1-5, the complete variable domain reads DSGVTQTPKHLITATGQRVTLRCSPRSGDLSVYWYQQSLDQGLQFLIQYYNGEERAKGNILERFSAQQFPDLHSELNLSSLELGDSALYFCASSSGQGGQPQHFGDGTRLSIL.

The rearrangement joins TRBV3-1 (or the pseudogene TRBV3-2) to TRBJ2-5; 11 positions agree with TRBD1. Trimming cost V 5 bases and J 5 bases; bases outside gene matches: 7. Germline assignment: CDR1 LGHDT and CDR2 YNNKEL (reference sequence). The CDR3 sequence is 15 residues long. The CDR3 is CASSYGQGAGETQYF. The CDR3 nucleotides are TGTGCCAGCAGCTACGGACAGGGGGCAGGGGAGACCCAGTACTTC.

This clone was seen just once. The rearrangement uses TRBV10-2 and TRBJ2-3; the D gene is possibly TRBD2 (6 bases). V lost 8 bases and J lost 2, with 17 bases in between. This CDR3 is built from 15 residues. Per germline, CDR1 WSHSY and CDR2 SAAADI. The chain's CDR3 is CASRTGGIPTDTQYF. DNA of the CDR3: TGCGCCAGCCGGACCGGGGGTATCCCCACAGATACGCAGTATTTT.

V usage is TRBV28 and J usage is TRBJ2-1, with 9 nucleotides matching TRBD1. The V gene end was trimmed by 4 bases and the J gene end by 9 bases; junction bases not matched to a gene: 22. CDR3 length: 19 amino acids. Germline V CDR1 and CDR2: MDHEN, SYDVKM. The CDR3 DNA reads TGTGCCAGCAGTTCCGCCCGTGCCGGGACAGGGTCGAACTGGGGTGAGCAGTTCTTC. The encoded protein is CASSSARAGTGSNWGEQFF.

CDR3 residues: CASNTQGRGTEAFF. The CDR3 coding sequence is TGTGCCAGCAATACACAGGGAAGGGGGACTGAAGCTTTCTTT. V usage is TRBV6-5 and J usage is TRBJ1-1; maybe TRBD1 (6 bases). This CDR3 has 14 residues. Germline loops: CDR1 MNHEY, CDR2 SVGAGI. V lost 7 bases and J lost 5, with 17 bases in between.